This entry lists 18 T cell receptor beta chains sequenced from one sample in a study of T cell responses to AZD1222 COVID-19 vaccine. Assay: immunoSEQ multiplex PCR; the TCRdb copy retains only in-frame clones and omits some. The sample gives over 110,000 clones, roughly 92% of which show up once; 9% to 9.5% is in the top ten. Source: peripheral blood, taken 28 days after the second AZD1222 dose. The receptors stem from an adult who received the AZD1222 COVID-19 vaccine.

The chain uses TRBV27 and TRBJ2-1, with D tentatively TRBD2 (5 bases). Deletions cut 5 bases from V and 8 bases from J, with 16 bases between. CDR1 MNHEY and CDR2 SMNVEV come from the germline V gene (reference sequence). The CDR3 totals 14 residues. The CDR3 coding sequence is TGTGCCAGCAGTGACCGGGATTCTACCGATGAGCAGTTCTTC. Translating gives CASSDRDSTDEQFF.

CDR3 nucleotides: TGCGCCAGCAGCTCGGCCACGAACTATGGCTACACCTTC. It specifies CASSSATNYGYTF. The chain links TRBV5-1 to TRBJ1-2; D not certain. Germline lookup yields CDR1 SGHRS and CDR2 YFSETQ. V was cut by 3 bases and J by 2 bases, with 8 bases left in between. CDR3 size: 13 residues.

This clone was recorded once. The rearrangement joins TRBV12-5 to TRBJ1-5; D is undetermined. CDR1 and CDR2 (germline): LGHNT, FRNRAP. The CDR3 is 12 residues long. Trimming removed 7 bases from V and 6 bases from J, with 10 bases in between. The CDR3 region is CASALWGQPQHF. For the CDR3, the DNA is TGTGCTAGTGCCCTTTGGGGTCAGCCCCAGCATTTT.

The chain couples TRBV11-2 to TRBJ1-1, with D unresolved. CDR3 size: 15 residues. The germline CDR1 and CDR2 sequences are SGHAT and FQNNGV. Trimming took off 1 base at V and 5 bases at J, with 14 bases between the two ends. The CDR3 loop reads CASSLVLGRPTEAFF. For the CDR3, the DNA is TGTGCCAGCAGCTTAGTGCTAGGGAGGCCGACTGAAGCTTTCTTT.

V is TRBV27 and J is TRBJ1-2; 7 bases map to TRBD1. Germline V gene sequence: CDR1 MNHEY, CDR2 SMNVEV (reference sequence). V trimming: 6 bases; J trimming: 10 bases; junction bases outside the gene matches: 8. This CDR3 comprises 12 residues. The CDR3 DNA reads TGTGCCAGCAGGCCACCGGGACAGACCTACACCTTC. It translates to CASRPPGQTYTF.

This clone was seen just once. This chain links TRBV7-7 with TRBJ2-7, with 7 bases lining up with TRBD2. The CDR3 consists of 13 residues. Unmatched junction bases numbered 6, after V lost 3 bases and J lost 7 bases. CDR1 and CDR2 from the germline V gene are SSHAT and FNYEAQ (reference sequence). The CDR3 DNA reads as TGTGCCAGCAGCTTCAGGGAGGGGAGAGAGCAGTACTTC. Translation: CASSFREGREQYF.

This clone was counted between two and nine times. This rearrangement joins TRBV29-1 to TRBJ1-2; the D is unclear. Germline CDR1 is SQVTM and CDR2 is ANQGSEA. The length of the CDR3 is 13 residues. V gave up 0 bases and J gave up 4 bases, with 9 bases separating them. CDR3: CSVEDGTSYGYTF. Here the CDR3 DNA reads TGCAGCGTTGAAGACGGTACGAGCTATGGCTACACCTTC.

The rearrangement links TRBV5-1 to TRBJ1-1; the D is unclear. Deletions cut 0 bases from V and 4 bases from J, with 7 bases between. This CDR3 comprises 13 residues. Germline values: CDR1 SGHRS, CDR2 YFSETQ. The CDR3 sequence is CASSLAVSTEAFF. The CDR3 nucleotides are TGCGCCAGCAGCTTGGCCGTTAGCACTGAAGCTTTCTTT.

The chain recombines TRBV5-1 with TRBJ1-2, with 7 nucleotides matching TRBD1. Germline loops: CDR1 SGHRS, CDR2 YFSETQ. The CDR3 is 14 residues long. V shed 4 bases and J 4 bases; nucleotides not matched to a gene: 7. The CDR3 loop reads CASSSPGQLYGYTF. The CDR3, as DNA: TGCGCCAGCAGCAGCCCGGGACAGCTCTATGGCTACACCTTC.

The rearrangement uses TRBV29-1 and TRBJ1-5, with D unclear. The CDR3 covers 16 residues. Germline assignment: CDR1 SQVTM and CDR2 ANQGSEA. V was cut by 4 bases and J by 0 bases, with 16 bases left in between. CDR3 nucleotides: TGCAGCGTTGCGATCGGCTCGGCCGATAGCAATCAGCCCCAGCATTTT. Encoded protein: CSVAIGSADSNQPQHF.

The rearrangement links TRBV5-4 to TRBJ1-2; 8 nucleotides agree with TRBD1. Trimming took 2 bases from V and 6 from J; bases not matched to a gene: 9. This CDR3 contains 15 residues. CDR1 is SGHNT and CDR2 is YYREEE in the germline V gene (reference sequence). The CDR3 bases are TGTGCCAGCAGCTTCCTATGGACAGGGAGAGATGGCTACACCTTC. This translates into CASSFLWTGRDGYTF. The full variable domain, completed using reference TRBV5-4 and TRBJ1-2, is ETGVTQSPTHLIKTRGQQVTLRCSSQSGHNTVSWYQQALGQGPQFIFQYYREEENGRGNFPPRFSGLQFPNYSSELNVNALELDDSALYLCASSFLWTGRDGYTFGSGTRLTVV.

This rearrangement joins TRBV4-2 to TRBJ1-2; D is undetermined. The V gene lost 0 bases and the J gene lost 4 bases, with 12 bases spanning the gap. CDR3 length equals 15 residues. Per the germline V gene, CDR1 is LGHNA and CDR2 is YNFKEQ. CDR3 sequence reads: CASSQDPAGPYGYTF. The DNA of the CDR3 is TGTGCCAGCAGCCAAGATCCTGCAGGCCCCTATGGCTACACCTTC.

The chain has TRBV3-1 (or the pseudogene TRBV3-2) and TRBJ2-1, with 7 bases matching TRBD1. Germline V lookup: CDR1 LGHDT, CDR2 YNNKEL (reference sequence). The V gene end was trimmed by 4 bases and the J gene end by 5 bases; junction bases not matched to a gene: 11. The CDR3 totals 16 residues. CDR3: CASSRPRRQGNNEQFF. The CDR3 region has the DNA TGTGCCAGCAGCCGCCCGCGTCGACAGGGAAACAATGAGCAGTTCTTC.

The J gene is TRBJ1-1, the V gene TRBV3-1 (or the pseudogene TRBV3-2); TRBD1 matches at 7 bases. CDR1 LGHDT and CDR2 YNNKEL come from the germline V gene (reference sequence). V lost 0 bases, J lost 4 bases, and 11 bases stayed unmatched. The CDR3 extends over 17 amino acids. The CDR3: CASSQDLGDRVSTEAFF. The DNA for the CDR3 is TGTGCCAGCAGCCAAGATCTTGGCGACAGGGTCAGCACTGAAGCTTTCTTT.

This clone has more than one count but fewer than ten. The CDR3, as DNA: TGTGCCAGCAATACGGGGCATAACACTGAAGCTTTCTTT. Amino acids: CASNTGHNTEAFF. This rearrangement joins TRBV12-3 or TRBV12-4 to TRBJ1-1; D possibly corresponds to TRBD1 (5 bases). The CDR3 spans 13 residues. Trimming removed 7 bases from V and 2 bases from J, with 11 bases in between.

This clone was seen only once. This chain's CDR3 is CASSSPGLVIDEQYF. The CDR3 bases are TGTGCCAGTAGTAGTCCGGGACTAGTGATCGACGAGCAGTACTTC. The chain uses TRBV19 and TRBJ2-7; 8 bases match TRBD2. J lost 5 bases, V lost 4 bases, and 10 bases had no gene match. Germline V gene sequence: CDR1 LNHDA, CDR2 SQIVND (reference sequence). This CDR3 is built from 15 residues.

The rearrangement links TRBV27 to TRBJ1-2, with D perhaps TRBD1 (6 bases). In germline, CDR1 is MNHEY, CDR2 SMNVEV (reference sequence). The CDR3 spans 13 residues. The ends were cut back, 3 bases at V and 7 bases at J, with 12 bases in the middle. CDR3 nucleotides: TGTGCCAGCAGTTTCACGGGGGCGGGTGGCTACACCTTC. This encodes CASSFTGAGGYTF.

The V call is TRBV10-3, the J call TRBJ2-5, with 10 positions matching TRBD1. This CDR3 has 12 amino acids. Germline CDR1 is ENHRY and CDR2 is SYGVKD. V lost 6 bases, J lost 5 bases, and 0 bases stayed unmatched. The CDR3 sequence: CAIRGQGETQYF. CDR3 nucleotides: TGTGCCATCAGGGGACAGGGGGAGACCCAGTACTTC.